This T cell receptor beta chain was observed in a study of OX40 agonist ivuxolimab in advanced cancers. CDR1 SGHAT and CDR2 FQNNGV come from the germline V gene. The CDR3 sequence is 16 residues long. V lost 5 bases, J lost 6 bases, and 6 bases stayed unmatched. Method: immunoSEQ multiplex PCR; TCRdb's copy keeps in-frame clones and lacks some. The table lists 50,000 to 65,000 clones, 81% of them singletons. This rearrangement joins TRBV11-2 to TRBJ2-3; 15 nucleotides line up with TRBD2. The clonotype was recovered from an adult with an advanced solid tumor such as melanoma, head and neck, liver or kidney cancer. The sequencing here drew on CD4+ or CD8+ T cells sorted from blood, taken in a trial of the OX40 agonist ivuxolimab. The CDR3 sequence is CASSIWTSGGADTQYF. The CDR3 DNA sequence: TGTGCCAGCAGCATCTGGACTAGCGGGGGGGCGGATACGCAGTATTTT. The full variable domain, its missing parts supplied by reference TRBV11-2 and TRBJ2-3, is EAGVAQSPRYKIIEKRQSVAFWCNPISGHATLYWYQQILGQGPKLLIQFQNNGVVDDSQLPKDRFSAERLKGVDSTLKIQPAKLEDSAVYLCASSIWTSGGADTQYFGPGTRLTVL.